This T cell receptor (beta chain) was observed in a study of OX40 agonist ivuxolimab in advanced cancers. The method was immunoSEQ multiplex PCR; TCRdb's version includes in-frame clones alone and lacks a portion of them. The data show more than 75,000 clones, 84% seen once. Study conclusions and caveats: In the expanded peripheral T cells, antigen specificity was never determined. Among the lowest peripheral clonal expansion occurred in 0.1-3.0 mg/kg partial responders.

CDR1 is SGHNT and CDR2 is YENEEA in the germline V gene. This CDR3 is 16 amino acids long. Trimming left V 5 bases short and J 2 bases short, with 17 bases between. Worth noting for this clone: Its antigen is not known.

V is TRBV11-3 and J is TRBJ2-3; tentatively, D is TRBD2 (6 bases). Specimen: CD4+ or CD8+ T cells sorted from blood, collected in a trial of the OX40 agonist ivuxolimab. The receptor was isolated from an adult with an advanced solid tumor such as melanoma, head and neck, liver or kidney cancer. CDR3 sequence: CASSKGRGGNTDTQYF. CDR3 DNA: TGTGCCAGCAGCAAAGGTCGGGGCGGGAACACAGATACGCAGTATTTT. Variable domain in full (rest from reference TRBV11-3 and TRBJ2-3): EAGVVQSPRYKIIEKKQPVAFWCNPISGHNTLYWYLQNLGQGPELLIRYENEEAVDDSQLPKDRFSAERLKGVDSTLKIQPAELGDSAVYLCASSKGRGGNTDTQYFGPGTRLTVL.